This passage covers 17 T cell receptor beta chains from one sample sequenced in a study of blood T cell repertoires in COVID-19 (dated by TCRdb to between 2020 and 2021). The library was made by the immunoSEQ multiplex PCR assay. Not all clones reach the TCRdb copy of this immuneACCESS table, which keeps in-frame sequences only. Checked studies attribute under half of the gap to unresolved V genes and leave the rest unexplained. The sample table lists about 89,000 clones, 87% of them with a count of one. About 15% of the sample is held by the ten biggest clonotypes. Sequencing input: peripheral blood. All receptors derive from a male donor with acute or convalescent COVID-19.

V is TRBV7-8 and J is TRBJ2-2; 9 bases fit TRBD1. The CDR3 is 15 residues long. Looked up from germline, CDR1 is SGHVS and CDR2 is FQNEAQ. V was clipped by 8 bases and J by 4 bases; unmatched bases: 8. The CDR3 DNA follows: TGTGCCAGCGACCGGACAGGGGAAGGCACCGGGGAGCTGTTTTTT. Translation: CASDRTGEGTGELFF.

The chain combines TRBV24-1 with TRBJ2-2; the match to TRBD1 covers 9 bases. V was pared by 8 bases and J by 0 bases, with 9 bases of the junction left unmatched. The CDR3 contains 17 residues. The germline gives CDR1 KGHDR, CDR2 SFDVKD. CDR3 protein: CATKSADRGTNTGELFF. The CDR3 nucleotides are TGTGCCACCAAGTCCGCAGACAGGGGGACGAACACCGGGGAGCTGTTTTTT.

This chain uses TRBV27 with TRBJ1-5, with D tentatively TRBD1 (6 bases). The CDR3 has 16 residues. Trimming removed 6 bases at V and 3 bases at J, with 18 bases between. Germline V gene sequence: CDR1 MNHEY, CDR2 SMNVEV (reference sequence). CDR3 nucleotides: TGTGCCAGCAGCCATTCGGGGCAGGGGTTCAATCAGCCCCAGCATTTT. It codes for CASSHSGQGFNQPQHF.

CDR3 sequence: CSASLLAGIGETQYF. The CDR3, as DNA: TGCAGTGCTAGTTTGCTAGCGGGGATTGGAGAGACCCAGTACTTC. The genes are TRBV20-1 and TRBJ2-5; 9 bases line up with TRBD2. Germline lookup yields CDR1 DFQATT and CDR2 SNEGSKA (reference sequence). The CDR3 loop spans 15 amino acids. The J segment lost 4 bases and the V segment lost 3 bases, leaving 9 bases of the junction unmatched.

This clone was found once. The rearrangement uses TRBV7-9 and TRBJ2-1, with TRBD1 identical over 7 bases. Germline assignment: CDR1 SEHNR and CDR2 FQNEAQ (reference sequence). The CDR3 is made up of 15 amino acids. Germline trimming cut 5 bases from V and 2 bases from J; bases unmatched to any gene: 6. The CDR3 region has the DNA TGTGCCAGCAGCCAAGACAGGGAGCCCTACAATGAGCAGTTCTTC. Its translation: CASSQDREPYNEQFF.

This rearrangement joins TRBV6-5 to TRBJ2-1; weak D call: TRBD1 (6 bases). CDR1 is MNHEY, CDR2 SVGAGI, per germline. V was clipped by 5 bases and J by 7 bases, with 12 bases between them. The CDR3 is made up of 13 amino acids. In DNA form, the CDR3 reads TGTGCCAGCAGTCCCCCCAGGGGTAATGAGCAGTTCTTC. As protein: CASSPPRGNEQFF.

V gene TRBV18 combines with J gene TRBJ2-1; 7 positions agree with TRBD1. From germline, CDR1 is KGHSH and CDR2 LQKENI. The CDR3 sequence is 14 residues long. V lost 3 bases to trimming and J lost 8 bases; unmatched junction nucleotides: 7. The CDR3 coding sequence is TGTGCCAGCTCACCCGACAGGGTTCGGGATGAGCAGTTCTTC. This encodes CASSPDRVRDEQFF.

The chain uses TRBV30 and TRBJ1-2; D uncertain. In germline, CDR1 is GTSNPN, CDR2 SVGIG (reference sequence). The CDR3 runs 15 residues. The V end was cut by 2 bases, the J end by 4 bases, with 17 bases between. The CDR3: CAWSPKLGVSYGYTF. The CDR3 DNA reads TGTGCCTGGAGTCCGAAACTCGGAGTCTCCTATGGCTACACCTTC.

V and J are TRBV19 and TRBJ2-7; weak D call: TRBD1 (6 bases). The length of the CDR3 is 16 residues. V lost 1 base and J 0 bases, leaving 13 bases between the germline ends. From germline, CDR1 is LNHDA and CDR2 SQIVND (reference sequence). The CDR3 loop is CASSIVLGRGSYEQYF. In DNA form, the CDR3 reads TGTGCCAGTAGTATAGTTCTCGGCAGGGGCTCCTACGAGCAGTACTTC.

The chain has TRBV27 and TRBJ1-6; 9 bases agree with TRBD1. Trimming took 3 bases from V and 7 from J; bases not matched to a gene: 1. Germline CDR1 reads MNHEY; CDR2 reads SMNVEV (reference sequence). The CDR3 extends over 14 amino acids. The CDR3 here is CASSLDRGNSPLHF. CDR3 bases: TGTGCCAGCAGTTTGGACAGGGGAAATTCACCCCTCCACTTT.

The chain combines TRBV5-6 with TRBJ2-2, with D possibly being TRBD2 (6 bases). V lost 7 bases and J 6 bases, leaving 19 bases between the germline ends. Germline V gives CDR1 SGHDT, CDR2 YYEEEE. The CDR3 runs to 15 residues. The CDR3: CASRDDGGYAGELFF. DNA for the CDR3: TGTGCCAGCCGGGATGACGGGGGTTACGCCGGGGAGCTGTTTTTT.

V and J are TRBV3-1 (or the pseudogene TRBV3-2) and TRBJ1-2, with a possible D match to TRBD1 (6 bases). The CDR3 consists of 18 residues. Trimming removed 0 bases from V and 0 bases from J, with 17 bases in between. Germline V lookup: CDR1 LGHDT, CDR2 YNNKEL (reference sequence). DNA for the CDR3: TGTGCCAGCAGCCAAGATCTAGGACAGCCCCGTACTAACTATGGCTACACCTTC. Protein product: CASSQDLGQPRTNYGYTF.

The CDR3 region has the DNA TGTGCCAGTAGTCTCAGGACAGGAACCGAAAAACTGTTTTTT. Protein sequence: CASSLRTGTEKLFF. This rearrangement joins TRBV19 to TRBJ1-4; 7 nucleotides agree with TRBD1. The CDR3 has 14 residues. Germline CDR1 LNHDA, CDR2 SQIVND (reference sequence). Unmatched junction bases numbered 8, after V lost 5 bases and J lost 8 bases.

The chain carries TRBV7-9 and TRBJ1-2, with no clear D. The V gene lost 5 bases and the J gene lost 6 bases, with 25 bases spanning the gap. Germline CDR1 and CDR2: SEHNR and FQNEAQ (reference sequence). The CDR3 runs to 17 residues. CDR3 DNA: TGTGCCAGCAGCCCAGACGTGAGGGCAGGAAAAGTTAATGGCTACACCTTC. Translation gives CASSPDVRAGKVNGYTF.

This sequence joins TRBV5-1 and TRBJ2-1, with TRBD2 matching over 10 bases. V dropped 5 bases and J dropped 0; count of bases not matched to a gene: 14. Germline CDR1 and CDR2: SGHRS and YFSETQ. The CDR3 runs to 19 residues. Here the CDR3 DNA reads TGCGCCAGCAGTCGCACAGCGGGGGGGCCAAGGATCTCCTACAATGAGCAGTTCTTC. It codes for CASSRTAGGPRISYNEQFF.

This clone has just a few counts. The rearrangement uses TRBV29-1 and TRBJ2-7; 12 positions agree with TRBD1. CDR1 SQVTM and CDR2 ANQGSEA come from the germline V gene. The J segment lost 6 bases and the V segment lost 4 bases, leaving 10 bases of the junction unmatched. CDR3 length: 15 amino acids. In DNA, the CDR3 is TGCAGCGTTGCTATTTCCGGGACAGGGGGCAGCGAGCAGTACTTC. This translates into CSVAISGTGGSEQYF.

The rearrangement uses TRBV4-1 and TRBJ1-2; 7 nucleotides agree with TRBD1. V was clipped by 0 bases and J by 4 bases; unmatched bases: 2. The CDR3 totals 14 residues. Per germline, CDR1 MGHRA and CDR2 YSYEKL. The CDR3 loop reads CASSQEGTAYGYTF. CDR3 bases: TGCGCCAGCAGCCAAGAGGGGACAGCCTATGGCTACACCTTC.